This is a list of T cell receptor beta chains from one sample in a study of CD8+ T cells in alopecia areata. Method: immunoSEQ multiplex PCR; TCRdb's copy keeps in-frame clones and lacks some. This sample yields 80,000 to 95,000 clones, of which roughly 46% are seen a single time; around 20% belongs to the top ten. Sequenced here: CD8+ T cells sorted from blood, sampled at week 24, from a patient treated with tofacitinib. The source is a human donor with alopecia areata. Each CDR3 is given with its conserved first and last residue. A D gene is named only where the DNA matches it firmly. Clone size is not always given. Where it is, it says once, few, many or a class for expanded clones.

>TRBD1|-|TRBJ1-1|TRBV18
CASSPPGTEEAFF
TGTGCCAGCTCACCTCCCGGGACAGAGGAAGCTTTCTTT
>-|few|TRBJ2-1|TRBV6-6
CASSYSEAAYNEQFF
TGTGCCAGCAGTTACTCGGAAGCAGCCTACAATGAGCAGTTCTTC
>-|once|TRBJ1-2|TRBV28
CASSFSDLDIYGYTF
TGTGCCAGCAGTTTCTCGGACTTGGACATCTATGGCTACACCTTC
>TRBD1|-|TRBJ2-2|TRBV9
CASSVFRDRGPNTGELFF
TGTGCCAGCAGCGTATTCCGGGACAGGGGCCCGAACACCGGGGAGCTGTTTTTT
>-|many|TRBJ2-7|TRBV7-9
CASTRVDSYEQYF
TGTGCCAGCACCCGGGTGGACAGCTACGAGCAGTACTTC
>-|-|TRBJ2-5|TRBV2
CASSDPGERETQYF
TGTGCCAGCAGTGACCCGGGGGAGAGAGAGACCCAGTACTTC
>-|once|TRBJ2-2|TRBV4-1
CASSQFEGTGELFF
TGCGCCAGCAGCCAATTTGAGGGCACCGGGGAGCTGTTTTTT
>TRBD1|-|TRBJ2-7|TRBV13
CASSPNPRDRAYEQYF
TGTGCCAGCAGCCCCAACCCTAGGGACAGAGCCTACGAGCAGTACTTC
>-|few|TRBJ2-7|TRBV7-9
CASSPDSSYEQYF
TGTGCCAGCAGCCCGGACAGCTCCTACGAGCAGTACTTC
>-|-|TRBJ2-3|TRBV10-3
CAISDPGHRRTDTQYF
TGTGCCATCAGTGACCCGGGACACCGACGCACAGATACGCAGTATTTT
>-|-|TRBJ1-1|TRBV27
CASSRGGTEAFF
TGTGCCAGCAGCCGGGGTGGCACTGAAGCTTTCTTT
>TRBD2|once|TRBJ2-7|TRBV5-1
CASSLLASGIHEQYF
TGCGCCAGCAGCCTCTTGGCTAGCGGTATCCACGAGCAGTACTTC
>-|-|TRBJ2-5|TRBV13
CASSEPNPKVEHPGMVETQYF
TGTGCCAGCAGCGAACCAAACCCCAAAGTGGAACACCCGGGGATGGTGGAGACCCAGTACTTC
>TRBD2|few|TRBJ2-1|TRBV7-2
CASSLGTSGYNEQFF
TGTGCCAGCAGCCTCGGGACTAGCGGATACAATGAGCAGTTCTTC
>-|-|TRBJ2-7|TRBV29-1
CSVDGTPEQYF
TGCAGCGTGGACGGGACCCCCGAGCAGTACTTC
>-|-|TRBJ2-7|TRBV27
CASSGTSSYEQYF
TGTGCCAGCTCCGGCACCAGCTCCTACGAGCAGTACTTC
>-|few|TRBJ1-1|TRBV5-1
CASSQRGGGLNTEAFF
TGCGCCAGCAGCCAACGGGGTGGGGGCCTGAACACTGAAGCTTTCTTT
>-|-|TRBJ1-1|TRBV27
CASSFWGEGTEAFF
TGTGCCAGCAGTTTCTGGGGGGAAGGCACTGAAGCTTTCTTT
>-|-|TRBJ2-1|TRBV10-3
CAISGAQGNEQFF
TGTGCCATCAGTGGGGCACAGGGCAATGAGCAGTTCTTC
>-|-|TRBJ2-2|TRBV7-9
CASSRLEEGTGELFF
TGTGCCAGCAGTAGGCTGGAGGAGGGCACCGGGGAGCTGTTTTTT
>-|-|TRBJ2-7|TRBV4-1
CASSQDLYEQYF
TGCGCCAGCAGCCAAGATCTTTACGAGCAGTACTTC
>TRBD1|-|TRBJ2-5|TRBV15
CATSRTTGGQETQYF
TGTGCCACCAGCAGAACGACAGGGGGCCAAGAGACCCAGTACTTC
>-|-|TRBJ2-5|TRBV5-4
CASSLDRGKTQYF
TGTGCCAGCAGCTTGGACAGAGGGAAGACCCAGTACTTC
>TRBD2|-|TRBJ2-7|TRBV7-9
CASSHLAGEWDEQYF
TGTGCCAGCAGTCATCTAGCGGGAGAATGGGACGAGCAGTACTTC
>-|few|TRBJ2-1|TRBV29-1
CSVELLEPSYNEQFF
TGCAGCGTTGAACTTTTAGAACCGTCCTACAATGAGCAGTTCTTC
>TRBD1|-|TRBJ2-7|TRBV4-1
CASSQVTGDYEQYF
TGCGCCAGCAGCCAAGTAACAGGGGATTACGAGCAGTACTTC
>TRBD1|-|TRBJ1-1|TRBV7-9
CASSFSDRVEAFF
TGTGCCAGCAGCTTTTCGGACAGGGTCGAAGCTTTCTTT
>-|-|TRBJ2-7|TRBV29-1
CSVGPSASYEQYF
TGCAGCGTGGGACCCTCGGCCTCCTACGAGCAGTACTTC
>TRBD1|-|TRBJ2-3|TRBV2
CASPGTGTTDTQYF
TGTGCCAGTCCCGGGACAGGGACCACAGATACGCAGTATTTT
>TRBD2|few|TRBJ2-1|TRBV4-1
CASSQVGLADEQFF
TGCGCCAGCAGCCAAGTAGGACTAGCGGATGAGCAGTTCTTC
>-|few|TRBJ2-7|TRBV7-2
CASSPRRVSFSYEQYF
TGCGCCAGCAGCCCTCGGAGAGTCTCTTTCTCCTACGAGCAGTACTTC
>TRBD1|-|TRBJ1-2|TRBV29-1
CSVEGRGGINYGYTF
TGCAGCGTTGAAGGCAGGGGGGGAATCAACTATGGCTACACCTTC
>-|-|TRBJ1-2|TRBV4-1
CASSQDPPPDFANYGYTF
TGCGCCAGCAGCCAAGATCCCCCCCCAGACTTTGCTAACTATGGCTACACCTTC
>TRBD1|-|TRBJ2-5|TRBV30
CAWIKDRQETQYF
TGTGCCTGGATCAAGGACAGGCAAGAGACCCAGTACTTC
>-|-|TRBJ2-3|TRBV4-2
CASRDGLGGTDTQYF
TGTGCCAGCAGGGACGGGCTAGGAGGCACAGATACGCAGTATTTT